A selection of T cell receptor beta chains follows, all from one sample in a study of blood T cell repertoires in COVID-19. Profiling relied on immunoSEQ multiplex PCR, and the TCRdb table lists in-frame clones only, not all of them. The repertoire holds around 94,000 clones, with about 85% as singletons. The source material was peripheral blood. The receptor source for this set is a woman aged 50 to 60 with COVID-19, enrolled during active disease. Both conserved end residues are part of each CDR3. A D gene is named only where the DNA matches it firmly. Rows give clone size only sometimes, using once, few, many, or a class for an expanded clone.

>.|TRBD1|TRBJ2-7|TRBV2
CASTKGTGVYEQYF
TGTGCCAGCACCAAAGGGACAGGGGTCTACGAGCAGTACTTC
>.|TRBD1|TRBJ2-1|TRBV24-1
CATRDRVYNEQFF
TGTGCCACCAGGGACAGGGTATACAATGAGCAGTTCTTC
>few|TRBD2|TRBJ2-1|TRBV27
CASSSGGGTYNEQFF
TGTGCCAGCAGTTCGGGCGGGGGGACGTACAATGAGCAGTTCTTC
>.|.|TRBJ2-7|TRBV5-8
CASSLVPSHEQYF
TGTGCCAGCAGCCTTGTACCTAGCCACGAGCAGTACTTC
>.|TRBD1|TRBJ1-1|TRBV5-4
CASSFTGEGNTEAFF
TGTGCCAGCAGCTTCACAGGGGAAGGGAACACTGAAGCTTTCTTT
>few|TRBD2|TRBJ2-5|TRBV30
CAWSVLAGGQQETQYF
TGTGCCTGGAGTGTGTTAGCGGGGGGCCAACAAGAGACCCAGTACTTC
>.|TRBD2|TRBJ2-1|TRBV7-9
CASSHSGGYNEQFF
TGTGCCAGCAGCCACTCCGGGGGGTACAATGAGCAGTTCTTC
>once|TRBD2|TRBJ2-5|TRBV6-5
CASSYALAGIETQYF
TGTGCCAGCAGTTACGCTCTAGCGGGGATAGAAACCCAGTACTTC
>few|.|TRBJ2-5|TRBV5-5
CASSLDWRGAQETQYF
TGTGCCAGCAGCTTGGACTGGCGGGGAGCTCAAGAGACCCAGTACTTC
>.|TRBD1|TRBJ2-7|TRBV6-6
CASSRDRSYEQYF
TGTGCCAGCAGCCGGGACAGATCGTACGAGCAGTACTTC
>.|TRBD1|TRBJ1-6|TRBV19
CASSKGQYNSPLHF
TGTGCCAGTAGTAAGGGACAGTATAATTCACCCCTCCACTTT
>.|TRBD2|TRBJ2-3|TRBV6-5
CASRAGTSLIDTQYF
TGTGCCAGCAGAGCCGGGACTAGCCTTATTGATACGCAGTATTTT
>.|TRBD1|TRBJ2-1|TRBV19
CASSNPQGQGRGEQFF
TGTGCCAGTAGTAATCCGCAGGGACAGGGGAGGGGTGAGCAGTTCTTC
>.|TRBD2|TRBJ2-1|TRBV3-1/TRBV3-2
CASSPGLASNEQFF
TGTGCCAGCAGCCCGGGACTAGCCTCGAATGAGCAGTTCTTC
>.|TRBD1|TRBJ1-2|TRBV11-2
CASSLALARTGHGYTF
TGTGCCAGCAGCTTAGCCTTAGCGAGGACAGGGCATGGCTACACCTTC
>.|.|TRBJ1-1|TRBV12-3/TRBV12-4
CASGPWGAEAFF
TGTGCCAGCGGACCGTGGGGGGCTGAAGCTTTCTTT
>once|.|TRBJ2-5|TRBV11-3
CASSLNTGFQETQYF
TGTGCCAGCAGCTTAAATACCGGGTTCCAAGAGACCCAGTACTTC
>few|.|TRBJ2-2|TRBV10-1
CASQGQYGGELFF
TGCGCCAGCCAAGGACAGTATGGCGGGGAGCTGTTTTTT
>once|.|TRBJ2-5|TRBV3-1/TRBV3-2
CASGEASQYF
TGTGCCAGCGGGGAGGCGTCCCAGTACTTC
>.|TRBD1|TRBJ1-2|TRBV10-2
CASSATGGAYGYTF
TGCGCCAGCAGCGCGACAGGGGGCGCGTATGGCTACACCTTC
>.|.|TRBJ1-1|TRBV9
CASSSRQMNTEAFF
TGTGCCAGCAGCTCGCGACAGATGAACACTGAAGCTTTCTTT
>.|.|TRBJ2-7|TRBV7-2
CASSFRQGGIEQYF
TGTGCCAGCAGCTTTCGCCAGGGGGGAATCGAGCAGTACTTC
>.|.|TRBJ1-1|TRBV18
CASSPQEGRQTNTEAFF
TGTGCCAGCTCACCACAGGAGGGTCGGCAAACGAACACTGAAGCTTTCTTT
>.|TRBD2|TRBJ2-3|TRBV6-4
CASSSGGAGGTDTQYF
TGTGCCAGCAGCAGCGGGGGGGCAGGAGGCACAGATACGCAGTATTTT
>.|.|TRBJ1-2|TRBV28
CASSPGTHNYGYTF
TGTGCCAGCAGTCCCGGGACACATAACTATGGCTACACCTTC
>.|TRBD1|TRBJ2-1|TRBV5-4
CASSLGQGFDEQFF
TGTGCCAGCAGCTTGGGACAGGGGTTCGATGAGCAGTTCTTC
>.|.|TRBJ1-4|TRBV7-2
CASSPTALNEKLFF
TGTGCCAGCAGCCCGACAGCCTTAAATGAAAAACTGTTTTTT
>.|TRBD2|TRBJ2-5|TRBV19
CASSFGGAGETQYF
TGTGCCAGTAGTTTCGGGGGGGCTGGGGAGACCCAGTACTTC
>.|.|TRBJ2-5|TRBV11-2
CASSLSLETQYF
TGTGCCAGCAGCTTATCCCTAGAGACCCAGTACTTC
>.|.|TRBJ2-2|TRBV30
CAWSVLFGLNTGELFF
TGTGCCTGGAGTGTACTCTTCGGACTAAACACCGGGGAGCTGTTTTTT
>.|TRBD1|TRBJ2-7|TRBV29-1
CSVEMAGGGEQYF
TGCAGCGTTGAAATGGCAGGGGGCGGCGAGCAGTACTTC
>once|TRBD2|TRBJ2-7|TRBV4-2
CASSQAAGGYEQYF
TGTGCCAGCAGCCAAGCGGCGGGGGGGTACGAGCAGTACTTC
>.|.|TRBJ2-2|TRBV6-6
CASRSWGRSTGELFF
TGTGCCAGCAGATCCTGGGGGCGCAGCACCGGGGAGCTGTTTTTT
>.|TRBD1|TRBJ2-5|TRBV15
CATSRDVRTGQETQYF
TGTGCCACCAGCAGAGATGTCAGGACAGGACAAGAGACCCAGTACTTC
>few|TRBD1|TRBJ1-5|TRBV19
CASSPRDRVDQPQHF
TGTGCCAGTAGTCCCCGGGACAGGGTCGATCAGCCCCAGCATTTT
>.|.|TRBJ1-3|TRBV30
CAWGVSSGNTIYF
TGTGCCTGGGGTGTGAGCTCTGGAAACACCATATATTTT
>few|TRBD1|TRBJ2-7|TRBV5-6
CASSFPPGQIYEQYF
TGTGCCAGCAGCTTTCCTCCGGGACAGATCTACGAGCAGTACTTC
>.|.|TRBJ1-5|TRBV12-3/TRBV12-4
CASSGLRGQPQHF
TGTGCCAGCAGCGGGCTTAGGGGCCAGCCCCAGCATTTT
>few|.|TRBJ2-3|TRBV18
CASSPMAGGTDTQYF
TGTGCCAGCTCACCGATGGCAGGGGGCACAGATACGCAGTATTTT
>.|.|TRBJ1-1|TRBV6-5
CASSTLTGNTEAFF
TGTGCCAGCAGCACACTGACAGGTAACACTGAAGCTTTCTTT
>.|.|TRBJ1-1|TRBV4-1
CASSQGVVREGVNTEAFF
TGCGCCAGCAGCCAAGGAGTGGTCAGGGAGGGTGTGAACACTGAAGCTTTCTTT
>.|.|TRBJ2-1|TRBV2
CASSLGQPRSYNEQFF
TGTGCCAGCAGCCTCGGACAGCCGAGATCCTACAATGAGCAGTTCTTC
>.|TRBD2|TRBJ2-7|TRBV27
CASGGLASYEQYF
TGTGCCAGTGGCGGACTAGCTTCCTACGAGCAGTACTTC
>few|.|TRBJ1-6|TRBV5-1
CASSLDRGNSPLHF
TGCGCCAGCAGCTTGGACAGAGGGAATTCACCCCTCCACTTT
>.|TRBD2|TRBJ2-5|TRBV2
CASSAYSSGGSTQYF
TGTGCCAGCAGTGCTTATTCTAGCGGGGGGTCGACCCAGTACTTC
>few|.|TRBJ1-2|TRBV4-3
CASSQDLWEYGYTF
TGCGCCAGCAGCCAAGATCTTTGGGAGTATGGCTACACCTTC
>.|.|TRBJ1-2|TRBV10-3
CAISGGTSQVYYTF
TGTGCCATCAGTGGCGGCACCTCTCAAGTGTACTACACCTTC
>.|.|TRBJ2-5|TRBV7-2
CASSLGGQSQETQYF
TGTGCCAGCAGCTTAGGCGGACAGTCCCAAGAGACCCAGTACTTC
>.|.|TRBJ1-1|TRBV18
CASSPLMLGEGQNTEAFF
TGTGCCAGCTCCCCCTTAATGCTCGGGGAAGGGCAAAACACTGAAGCTTTCTTT
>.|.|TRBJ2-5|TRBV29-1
CSVEVPGGQETQYF
TGCAGCGTTGAAGTGCCAGGGGGGCAAGAGACCCAGTACTTC
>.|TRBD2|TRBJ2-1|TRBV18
CASSTGTSGGNEQFF
TGTGCCAGCTCTACCGGGACTAGCGGGGGAAATGAGCAGTTCTTC
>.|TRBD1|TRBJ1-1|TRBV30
CAFNRGRAEAFF
TGTGCGTTCAACAGGGGGCGGGCTGAAGCTTTCTTT
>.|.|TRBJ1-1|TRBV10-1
CASRRGMNTEAFF
TGCGCCAGCAGAAGGGGAATGAACACTGAAGCTTTCTTT
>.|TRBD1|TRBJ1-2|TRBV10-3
CAISESNRGPYGYTF
TGTGCCATCAGTGAGTCGAATAGGGGGCCCTATGGCTACACCTTC
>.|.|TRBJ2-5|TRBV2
CASSGGLVPETQYF
TGTGCCAGCAGTGGCGGGCTAGTACCCGAGACCCAGTACTTC
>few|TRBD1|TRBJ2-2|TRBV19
CASGTVNTGELFF
TGTGCCAGCGGGACAGTGAACACCGGGGAGCTGTTTTTT